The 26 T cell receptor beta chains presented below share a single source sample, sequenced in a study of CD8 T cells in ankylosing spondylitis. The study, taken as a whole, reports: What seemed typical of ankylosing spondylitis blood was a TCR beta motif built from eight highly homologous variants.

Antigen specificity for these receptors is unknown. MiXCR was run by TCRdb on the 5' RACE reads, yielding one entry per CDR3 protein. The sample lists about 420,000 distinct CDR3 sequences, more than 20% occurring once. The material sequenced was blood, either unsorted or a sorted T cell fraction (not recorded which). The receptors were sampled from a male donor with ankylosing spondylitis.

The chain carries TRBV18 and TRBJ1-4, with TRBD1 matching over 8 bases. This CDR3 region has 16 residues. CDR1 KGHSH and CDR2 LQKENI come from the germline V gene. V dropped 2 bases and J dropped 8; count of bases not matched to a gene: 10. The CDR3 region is CASSPVTGQGSEKLFF. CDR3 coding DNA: TGTGCCAGCTCACCAGTTACAGGACAGGGAAGCGAAAAACTGTTTTTT.

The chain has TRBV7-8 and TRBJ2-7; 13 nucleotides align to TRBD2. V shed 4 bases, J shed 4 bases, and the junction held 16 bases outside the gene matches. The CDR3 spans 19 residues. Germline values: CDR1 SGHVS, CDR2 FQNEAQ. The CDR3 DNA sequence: TGTGCCAGCAGCTCTCCTGGGACATTCGGGACTAGCGGGATGTACGAGCAGTACTTC. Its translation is CASSSPGTFGTSGMYEQYF.

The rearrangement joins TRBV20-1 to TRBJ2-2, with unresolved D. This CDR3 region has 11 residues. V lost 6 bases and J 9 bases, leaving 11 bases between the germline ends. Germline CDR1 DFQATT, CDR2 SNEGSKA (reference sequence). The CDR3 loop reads CSAEIGRELFF. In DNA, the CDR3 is TGCAGTGCAGAGATAGGGCGGGAGCTGTTTTTT.

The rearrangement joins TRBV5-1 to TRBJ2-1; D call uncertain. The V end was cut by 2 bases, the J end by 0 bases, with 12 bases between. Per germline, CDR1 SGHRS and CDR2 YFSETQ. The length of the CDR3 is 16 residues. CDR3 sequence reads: CASSFNLASSYNEQFF. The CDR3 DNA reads TGCGCCAGCAGCTTTAATCTGGCGAGCTCCTACAATGAGCAGTTCTTC.

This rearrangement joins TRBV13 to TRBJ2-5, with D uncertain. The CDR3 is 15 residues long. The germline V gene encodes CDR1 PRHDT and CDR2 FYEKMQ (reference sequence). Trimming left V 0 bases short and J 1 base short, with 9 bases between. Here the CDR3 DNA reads TGTGCCAGCAGCTTAGGCCTGGAATTCCAAGAGACCCAGTACTTC. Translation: CASSLGLEFQETQYF.

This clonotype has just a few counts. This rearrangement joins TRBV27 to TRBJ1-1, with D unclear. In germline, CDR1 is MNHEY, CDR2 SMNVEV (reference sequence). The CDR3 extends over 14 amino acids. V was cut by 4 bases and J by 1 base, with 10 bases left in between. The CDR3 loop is CASSSRPANTEAFF. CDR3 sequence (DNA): TGTGCCAGCAGTTCTCGGCCGGCGAACACTGAAGCTTTCTTT.

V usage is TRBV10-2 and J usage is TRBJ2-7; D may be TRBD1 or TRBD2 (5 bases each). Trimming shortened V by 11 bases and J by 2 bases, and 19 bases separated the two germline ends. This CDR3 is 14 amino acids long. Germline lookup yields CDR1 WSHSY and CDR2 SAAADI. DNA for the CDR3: TGCGCCGTCCTAACTGGGGGAGCGCCCTACGAGCAGTACTTC. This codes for CAVLTGGAPYEQYF.

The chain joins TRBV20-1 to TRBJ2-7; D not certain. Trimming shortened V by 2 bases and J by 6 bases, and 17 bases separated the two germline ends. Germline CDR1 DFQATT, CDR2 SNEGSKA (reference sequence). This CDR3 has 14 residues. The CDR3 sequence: CSARSNTATREQYF. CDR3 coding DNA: TGCAGTGCTAGATCAAACACGGCCACCCGCGAGCAGTACTTC.

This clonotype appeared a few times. In nucleotides, the CDR3 is TGTGCCAGCAGTTACCGTCGAGGGAGTACCTCAGAGACCCAGTACTTC. Protein product: CASSYRRGSTSETQYF. The rearrangement links TRBV6-2 or TRBV6-3 to TRBJ2-5; tentatively, D is TRBD2 (5 bases). CDR1 is MNHEY and CDR2 is SVGEGT in the germline V gene. The CDR3 spans 16 residues. V lost 2 bases, J lost 4 bases, and 17 bases lay in between.

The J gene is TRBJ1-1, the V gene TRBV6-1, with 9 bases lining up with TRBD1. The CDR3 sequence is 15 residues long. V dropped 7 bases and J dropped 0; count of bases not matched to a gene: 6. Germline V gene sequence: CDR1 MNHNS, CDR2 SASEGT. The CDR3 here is CASNPRTGVNTEAFF. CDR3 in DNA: TGTGCCAGCAACCCCAGGACAGGGGTGAACACTGAAGCTTTCTTT.

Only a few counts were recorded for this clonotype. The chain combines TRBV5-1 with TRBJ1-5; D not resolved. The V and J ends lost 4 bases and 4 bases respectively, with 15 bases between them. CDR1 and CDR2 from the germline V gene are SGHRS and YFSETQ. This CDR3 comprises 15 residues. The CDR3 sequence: CASSMTGSSNQPQHF. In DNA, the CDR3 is TGCGCCAGCAGCATGACGGGGTCGTCAAATCAGCCCCAGCATTTT.

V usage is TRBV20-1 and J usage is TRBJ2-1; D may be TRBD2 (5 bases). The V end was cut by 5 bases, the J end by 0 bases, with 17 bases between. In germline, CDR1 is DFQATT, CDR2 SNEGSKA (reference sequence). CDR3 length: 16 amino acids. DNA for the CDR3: TGCAGTGCTGAACACCTCCATGCGGGCTCCTACAATGAGCAGTTCTTC. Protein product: CSAEHLHAGSYNEQFF.

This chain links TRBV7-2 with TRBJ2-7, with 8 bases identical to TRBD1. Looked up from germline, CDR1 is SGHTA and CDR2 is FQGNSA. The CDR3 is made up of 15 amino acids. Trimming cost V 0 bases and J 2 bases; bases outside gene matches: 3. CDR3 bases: TGTGCCAGCAGCTTAGCCACAGGGGGGACCTACGAGCAGTACTTC. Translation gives CASSLATGGTYEQYF.

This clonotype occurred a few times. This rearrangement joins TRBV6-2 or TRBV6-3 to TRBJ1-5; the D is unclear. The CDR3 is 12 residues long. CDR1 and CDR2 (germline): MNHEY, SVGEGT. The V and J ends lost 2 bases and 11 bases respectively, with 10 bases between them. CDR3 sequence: CASSYPQRAQHF. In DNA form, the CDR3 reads TGTGCCAGCAGTTACCCCCAAAGGGCCCAGCATTTT.

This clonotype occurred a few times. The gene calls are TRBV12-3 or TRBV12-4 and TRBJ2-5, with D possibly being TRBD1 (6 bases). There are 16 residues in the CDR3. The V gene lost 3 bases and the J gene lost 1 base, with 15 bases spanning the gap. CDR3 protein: CASSFTGTNFQETQYF. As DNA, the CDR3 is TGTGCCAGCAGTTTCACCGGGACAAACTTCCAAGAGACCCAGTACTTC.

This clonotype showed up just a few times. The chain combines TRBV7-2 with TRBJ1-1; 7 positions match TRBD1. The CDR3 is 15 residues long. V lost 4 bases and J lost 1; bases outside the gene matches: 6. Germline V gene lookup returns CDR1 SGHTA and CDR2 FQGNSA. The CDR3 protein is CASSSRTGANTEAFF. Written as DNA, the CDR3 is TGTGCCAGCAGCTCAAGGACAGGAGCGAACACTGAAGCTTTCTTT.

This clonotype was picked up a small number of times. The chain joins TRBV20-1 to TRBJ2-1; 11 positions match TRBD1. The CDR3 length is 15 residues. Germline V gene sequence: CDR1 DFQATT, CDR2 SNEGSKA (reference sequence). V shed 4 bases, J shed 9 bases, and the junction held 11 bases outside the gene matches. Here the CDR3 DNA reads TGCAGTGCTATCCGGGACAGGGGGATTAAGGGTGAGCAGTTCTTC. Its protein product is CSAIRDRGIKGEQFF.

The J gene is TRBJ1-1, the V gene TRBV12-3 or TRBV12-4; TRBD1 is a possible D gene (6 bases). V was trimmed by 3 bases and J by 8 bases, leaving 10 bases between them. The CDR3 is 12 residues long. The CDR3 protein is CASSFGTFEAFF. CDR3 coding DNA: TGTGCCAGCAGTTTCGGGACATTCGAAGCTTTCTTT.

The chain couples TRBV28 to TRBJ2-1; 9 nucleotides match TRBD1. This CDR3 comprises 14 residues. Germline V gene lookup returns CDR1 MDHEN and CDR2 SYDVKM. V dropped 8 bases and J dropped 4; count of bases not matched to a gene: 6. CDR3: CASLIGQGYNEQFF. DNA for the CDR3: TGTGCCAGCCTAATCGGACAGGGGTACAATGAGCAGTTCTTC.

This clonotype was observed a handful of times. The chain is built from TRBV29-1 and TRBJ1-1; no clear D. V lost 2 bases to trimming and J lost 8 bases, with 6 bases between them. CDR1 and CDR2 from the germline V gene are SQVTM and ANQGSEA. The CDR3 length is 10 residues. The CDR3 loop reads CSVETAEAFF. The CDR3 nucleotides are TGCAGCGTTGAAACGGCAGAAGCTTTCTTT.

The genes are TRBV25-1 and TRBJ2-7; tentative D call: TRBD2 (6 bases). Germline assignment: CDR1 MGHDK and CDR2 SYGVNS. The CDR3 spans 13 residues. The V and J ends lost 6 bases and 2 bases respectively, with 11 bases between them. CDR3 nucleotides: TGTGCCAGCAGGGATACTAGCCCCTACGAGCAGTACTTC. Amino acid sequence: CASRDTSPYEQYF.

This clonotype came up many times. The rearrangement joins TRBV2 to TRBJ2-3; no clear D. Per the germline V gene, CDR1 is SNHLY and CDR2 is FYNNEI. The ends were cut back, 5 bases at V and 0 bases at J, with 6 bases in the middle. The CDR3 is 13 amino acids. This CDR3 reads CASSRLSTDTQYF. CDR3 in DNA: TGTGCCAGCAGTCGACTGAGCACAGATACGCAGTATTTT.

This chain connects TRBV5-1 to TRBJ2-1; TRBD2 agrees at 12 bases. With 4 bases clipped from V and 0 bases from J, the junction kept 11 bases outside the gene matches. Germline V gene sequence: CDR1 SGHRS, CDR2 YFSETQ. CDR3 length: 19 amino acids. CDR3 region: CASSRLLAGGTSSYNEQFF. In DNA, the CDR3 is TGCGCCAGCAGCCGCCTACTAGCGGGAGGTACGAGCTCCTACAATGAGCAGTTCTTC.

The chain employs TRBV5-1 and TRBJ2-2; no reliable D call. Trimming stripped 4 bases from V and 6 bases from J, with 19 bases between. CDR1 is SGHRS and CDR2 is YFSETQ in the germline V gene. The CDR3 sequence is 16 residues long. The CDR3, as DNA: TGCGCCAGCAGCCCGAGTGTTCGTGTGGGCTCCGGGGAGCTGTTTTTT. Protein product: CASSPSVRVGSGELFF.

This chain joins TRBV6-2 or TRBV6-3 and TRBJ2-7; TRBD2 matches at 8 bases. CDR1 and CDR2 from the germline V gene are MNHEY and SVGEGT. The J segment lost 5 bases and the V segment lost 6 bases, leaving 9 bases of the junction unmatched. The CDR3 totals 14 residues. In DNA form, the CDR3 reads TGTGCCAGCAGGCTTGGAGCGGGAGTTAACGAGCAGTACTTC. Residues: CASRLGAGVNEQYF.

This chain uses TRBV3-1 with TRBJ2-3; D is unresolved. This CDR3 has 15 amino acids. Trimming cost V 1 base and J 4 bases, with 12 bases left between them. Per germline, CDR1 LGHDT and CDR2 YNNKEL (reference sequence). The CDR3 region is CASSQGPVVADTQYF. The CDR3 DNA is TGTGCCAGCAGCCAAGGACCAGTTGTCGCAGATACGCAGTATTTT.